This TCR beta chain was sequenced during a study of shared clonotypes between healthy human individuals. CDR1 is SGHNT and CDR2 is YYREEE in the germline V gene (reference sequence). The CDR3 is 14 amino acids. V shed 3 bases and J shed 2 bases, with 11 bases lying between them. Clones were sequenced by immunoSEQ multiplex PCR, and TCRdb holds only the in-frame ones, with some missing. Altogether 2 million to 2.5 million clones are present, 90% to 97% being singletons, with the ten largest covering around 0.13%. This chain links TRBV5-4 with TRBJ1-2, with D hard to call. The sequence was obtained from a man younger than 30 in good health. The sample was naive CD4+ T cells sorted from blood. The subset: CD45RA+ positively selected. Written as DNA, the CDR3 is TGTGCCAGCAGCTCCGGCGCGGGGAACTATGGCTACACCTTC. Its translation is CASSSGAGNYGYTF.